This TCR beta chain was sequenced during a study of molecular identifiers for immune sequencing clone quantification. The V and J ends lost 2 bases and 1 base respectively, with 12 bases between them. The CDR3 runs to 15 residues. Per germline, CDR1 MNHEY and CDR2 SVGAGI. Only a few counts were recorded for this clonotype. What it binds is not known. A much larger clone lies a single base off, so this may be a read error. No conserved phenylalanine or tryptophan ends this CDR3, so it is likely a read error. Previously described methods and listed TCR primers produced bulk TCR libraries. TCRdb reprocessed the PCR reads via MiXCR and lists one record per CDR3 protein. Of about 320,000 distinct CDR3 sequences listed, 20% to 25% were seen once; the top ten hold roughly 0.8%. In the sort, naive CD8 T cells were defined as CD8+CD4-CCR7+CD45RA+. Regarding the study as a whole: Effector cells had over 98% of their molecules in clones above 20 RNA copies, while naive cells had under 1%.

The chain is built from TRBV6-5 and TRBJ2-7; TRBD2 is a possible D gene (6 bases). Sequenced input: naive CD8+ T cells from blood, with Jurkat cell RNA spiked in. Subset defined: FACS-sorted CD8+CD4-CCR7+CD45RA+ naive T cells. This clonotype was sampled from a human donor in good health. Some libraries in this study had Jurkat cell RNA spiked in. The CDR3 region is CASSYKRRGSYEQYL. DNA for the CDR3: TGTGCCAGCAGTTACAAGAGGCGGGGTTCCTACGAGCAGTACCTC.